This is a list of T cell receptor beta chains from one sample in a study of monozygotic twins with inflammatory bowel disease. TCRdb re-called the 5' RACE reads and gives one entry per CDR3 protein, without DNA. The sample has about 440,000 distinct CDR3 sequences. The sample consisted of blood. These receptors all stem from a human donor with ulcerative colitis or Crohn's disease, or a healthy co-twin of an affected twin (not recorded which). Each CDR3 is given with its conserved first and last residue.

j_call,v_call,cdr3_aa
TRBJ2-5,TRBV6-1,CASSEQVETQYF
TRBJ1-3,TRBV5-1,CASSFRQGGDGNTIYF
TRBJ2-7,TRBV20-1,CSAGSGTASYEQYF
TRBJ2-2,TRBV19,CASTTQGSTGELFF
TRBJ1-1,TRBV5-6,CASSRSQQGNTEAFF
TRBJ2-2,TRBV4-1,CASSQEYGQLTGELFF
TRBJ2-1,TRBV11-1,CASSLRAGALSSYNEQFF
TRBJ1-2,TRBV6-1,CASRAAVGQNYGYTF
TRBJ2-3,TRBV29-1,CSVNDNFGTDTQYF
TRBJ1-5,TRBV19,CASSSERSNQPQHF
TRBJ2-1,TRBV16,CASSLQGWGEQFF
TRBJ2-5,TRBV6-5,CASSYFGRTQETQYF
TRBJ1-5,TRBV6-2/TRBV6-3,CASSLLTGDRNQPQHF
TRBJ1-5,TRBV5-1,CASSLLSDSKDNQPQHF
TRBJ1-2,TRBV7-9,CASSSGRANYGYTF
TRBJ2-3,TRBV29-1,CSVPQHTDTQYF
TRBJ1-2,TRBV14,CASSPQNYGYTF
TRBJ1-5,TRBV6-1,CASRQGAGSNQPQHF
TRBJ1-2,TRBV20-1,CSAPSTRTGAPYGYTF
TRBJ2-1,TRBV5-6,CASSSILRDSLGEQFF
TRBJ2-7,TRBV5-1,CASSLLPQGSYEQYF
TRBJ2-7,TRBV7-2,CASSLVSSGSYEQYF
TRBJ1-2,TRBV5-1,CASSYDRGEGYTF
TRBJ1-2,TRBV5-4,CASSLQSFPNYGYTF
TRBJ2-2,TRBV5-1,CASSLAILAGVNTGELFF
TRBJ1-2,TRBV5-5,CASSLEQGNYGYTF
TRBJ2-1,TRBV29-1,CSVDRGVREQFF
TRBJ1-2,TRBV5-6,CASNRQGPYGYTF
TRBJ2-4,TRBV12-3/TRBV12-4,CASRPGGVAKNIQYF
TRBJ2-7,TRBV4-1,CASSQDGTSGASSYEQYF
TRBJ2-3,TRBV9,CASSGPFPHTQYF
TRBJ2-6,TRBV20-1,CSASTWTGANVLTF
TRBJ2-5,TRBV25-1,CASSEVKWPETQYF
TRBJ1-3,TRBV7-9,CASRPGTGNTIYF
TRBJ2-7,TRBV29-1,CSVGRDRAYEQYF
TRBJ1-1,TRBV18,CASSPTGQGTANTEAFF
TRBJ2-3,TRBV24-1,CATSDGTNTQYF
TRBJ2-3,TRBV28,CTSGRDRTDTQYF
TRBJ1-3,TRBV6-5,CASSLNSNSGNTIYF
TRBJ2-7,TRBV24-1,CATRHPGTGWLYEQYF